The rows below give T cell receptor beta chains drawn from one sample of a study of T cells in Graves' hyperthyroidism and ophthalmopathy. TCRdb re-called the multiplex PCR reads through MiXCR, storing one row per CDR3 protein. The sample holds 690,000 or so distinct CDR3 sequences, 18% seen once. Specimen: blood. Source of these receptors: a woman aged 45-65 years with Graves' hyperthyroidism that later progressed to Graves' ophthalmopathy. CDR3s include the opening cysteine and the closing phenylalanine or tryptophan. Each record gives: V gene, D gene, J gene, clone size, CDR3 DNA, CDR3 protein. A D gene is named only where the DNA matches it firmly. Clone size is stated in some rows and not others, as once, few, many or a class when expanded.

v_gene: TRBV13
d_gene: TRBD1
j_gene: TRBJ1-2
abundance: .
CDR3nt: TGTGCCAGCAGCCCGCACCTGACAGGGACTTACTATGGCTACACCTTC
CDR3aa: CASSPHLTGTYYGYTF

v_gene: TRBV12-3/TRBV12-4
d_gene: .
j_gene: TRBJ1-5
abundance: many
CDR3nt: TGTGCCAGCAGTTTAAGGGTTGGGGGAGGGATGGGAGTTCAGCCCCAGCATTTT
CDR3aa: CASSLRVGGGMGVQPQHF

v_gene: TRBV20-1
d_gene: TRBD1
j_gene: TRBJ2-5
abundance: many
CDR3nt: TGCAGTGCTTCCCCCCGGACAGGGAATTGGGAGACCCAGTACTTC
CDR3aa: CSASPRTGNWETQYF

v_gene: TRBV11-2
d_gene: .
j_gene: TRBJ2-7
abundance: .
CDR3nt: TGTGCCAGCAGCCCACTACTTTCAGGGGGGGGTGAGCAGTACTTC
CDR3aa: CASSPLLSGGGEQYF

v_gene: TRBV5-1
d_gene: .
j_gene: TRBJ2-5
abundance: many
CDR3nt: TGCGCCAGCAGCCGAGACCGTACCCGAGAGACCCAGTACTTC
CDR3aa: CASSRDRTRETQYF

v_gene: TRBV29-1
d_gene: .
j_gene: TRBJ1-3
abundance: many
CDR3nt: TGCAGCGTTGTTCCCAGGGCGGGAAACACCATATATTTT
CDR3aa: CSVVPRAGNTIYF

v_gene: TRBV12-3/TRBV12-4
d_gene: TRBD1
j_gene: TRBJ2-2
abundance: .
CDR3nt: TGTGCCAGCAGTCCCGACAGGGGGCCTGACACCGGGGAGCTGTTTTTT
CDR3aa: CASSPDRGPDTGELFF

v_gene: TRBV12-5
d_gene: TRBD1
j_gene: TRBJ1-5
abundance: .
CDR3nt: TGTGCTAGTGGTTTAGAACAGGGGTGGAATCAGCCCCAGCATTTT
CDR3aa: CASGLEQGWNQPQHF

v_gene: TRBV30
d_gene: .
j_gene: TRBJ1-4
abundance: many
CDR3nt: TGTGCCTGGAGTGGGGGTGCAACTAATGAAAAACTGTTTTTT
CDR3aa: CAWSGGATNEKLFF

v_gene: TRBV11-2
d_gene: .
j_gene: TRBJ2-3
abundance: many
CDR3nt: TGTGCCAGCAGCTCGGACACAGGGTTGGGTACATATACGCAGTATTTT
CDR3aa: CASSSDTGLGTYTQYF

v_gene: TRBV2
d_gene: .
j_gene: TRBJ1-2
abundance: many
CDR3nt: TGTGCCAGCAGTGAAGCGACAGCCTATGGCTACACCTTC
CDR3aa: CASSEATAYGYTF

v_gene: TRBV11-3
d_gene: .
j_gene: TRBJ2-2
abundance: .
CDR3nt: TGTGCCAGCAGCTTATCCGACGGGGACACCGGGGAGCTGTTTTTT
CDR3aa: CASSLSDGDTGELFF

v_gene: TRBV7-2
d_gene: .
j_gene: TRBJ2-3
abundance: .
CDR3nt: TGTGCCAGCAGCCCACGGCAGGGAGTTTTAGGAGATACGCAGTATTTT
CDR3aa: CASSPRQGVLGDTQYF

v_gene: TRBV30
d_gene: .
j_gene: TRBJ1-2
abundance: few
CDR3nt: TGTGCCTGGAGTGTGGTCGGCGACAGCCTGTTGGGCTACACCTTC
CDR3aa: CAWSVVGDSLLGYTF

v_gene: TRBV19
d_gene: TRBD1
j_gene: TRBJ1-6
abundance: .
CDR3nt: TGTGCCAGTAGGGCAGGGGGAAATTCACCCCTCCACTTT
CDR3aa: CASRAGGNSPLHF

v_gene: TRBV27
d_gene: .
j_gene: TRBJ2-7
abundance: few
CDR3nt: TGTGCCAGCAGTGTTACAGGCTACGAGCAGTACTTC
CDR3aa: CASSVTGYEQYF

v_gene: TRBV5-8
d_gene: .
j_gene: TRBJ2-5
abundance: few
CDR3nt: TGTGCCACCCGAGGGGGGGCATGGGAGACCCAGTACTTC
CDR3aa: CATRGGAWETQYF

v_gene: TRBV18
d_gene: TRBD1
j_gene: TRBJ2-3
abundance: many
CDR3nt: TGTGCCAGCTCATCGCGACAGGGTAGCACAGATACGCAGTATTTT
CDR3aa: CASSSRQGSTDTQYF

v_gene: TRBV7-9
d_gene: TRBD1
j_gene: TRBJ1-2
abundance: few
CDR3nt: TGTGCCAGCAGCCCCACAGGGGGCAGATATGGCTACACCTTC
CDR3aa: CASSPTGGRYGYTF

v_gene: TRBV5-1
d_gene: .
j_gene: TRBJ1-2
abundance: many
CDR3nt: TGCGCCAGCAGCTTGGGAGTTGGCTACACCTTC
CDR3aa: CASSLGVGYTF

v_gene: TRBV11-1
d_gene: .
j_gene: TRBJ2-5
abundance: few
CDR3nt: TGTGCCAGCAGCTTAGGGGCATACGGCTCCGGGGGCGGAGAGACCCAGTACTTC
CDR3aa: CASSLGAYGSGGGETQYF

v_gene: TRBV6-1
d_gene: .
j_gene: TRBJ2-3
abundance: many
CDR3nt: TGTGCCAGCAGTCATCGACCCCCCGGTAGCACAGATACGCAGTATTTT
CDR3aa: CASSHRPPGSTDTQYF

v_gene: TRBV27
d_gene: .
j_gene: TRBJ1-5
abundance: many
CDR3nt: TGTGCCAGCAGTTTTGGGGATAGCAATCAGCCCCAGCATTTT
CDR3aa: CASSFGDSNQPQHF

v_gene: TRBV5-1
d_gene: .
j_gene: TRBJ1-1
abundance: few
CDR3nt: TGCGCCAGCAGCTTGCGGACACCGAACACTGAAGCTTTCTTT
CDR3aa: CASSLRTPNTEAFF

v_gene: TRBV27
d_gene: .
j_gene: TRBJ1-1
abundance: few
CDR3nt: TGTGCCAGCACCGCAGGTGCCTTCCTGAACACTGAAGCTTTCTTT
CDR3aa: CASTAGAFLNTEAFF

v_gene: TRBV4-1
d_gene: TRBD1
j_gene: TRBJ2-3
abundance: few
CDR3nt: TGCGCCAGCAGCCGAGGCCGGGACAGTAGCACAGATACGCAGTATTTT
CDR3aa: CASSRGRDSSTDTQYF

v_gene: TRBV18
d_gene: .
j_gene: TRBJ2-3
abundance: few
CDR3nt: TGTGCCAGCTCACACGTACAGGGGACTTCTAGCACAGATACGCAGTATTTT
CDR3aa: CASSHVQGTSSTDTQYF

v_gene: TRBV7-8
d_gene: TRBD1
j_gene: TRBJ1-4
abundance: many
CDR3nt: TGTGCCAGCAGCCTTCCGGGACAGACAACTAATGAAAAACTGTTTTTT
CDR3aa: CASSLPGQTTNEKLFF

v_gene: TRBV7-2
d_gene: .
j_gene: TRBJ1-1
abundance: many
CDR3nt: TGTGCCAGCAGCCTCACCACGAGGGGCAACACTGAAGCTTTCTTT
CDR3aa: CASSLTTRGNTEAFF

v_gene: TRBV6-1
d_gene: .
j_gene: TRBJ2-1
abundance: few
CDR3nt: TGTGCCAGCAGGGTACCACGAGAGCAGTTCTTC
CDR3aa: CASRVPREQFF

v_gene: TRBV19
d_gene: .
j_gene: TRBJ1-2
abundance: few
CDR3nt: TGTGCCAGTAGTCGCCGAGGGGCTAACTATGGCTACACCTTC
CDR3aa: CASSRRGANYGYTF

v_gene: TRBV25-1
d_gene: .
j_gene: TRBJ1-3
abundance: .
CDR3nt: TGTGCCAGCAGTGCGGGACTTCTCTCTGGAAACACCATATATTTT
CDR3aa: CASSAGLLSGNTIYF

v_gene: TRBV7-9
d_gene: .
j_gene: TRBJ1-6
abundance: few
CDR3nt: TGTGCCAGCAGCTTCGGGGGGAGTGATAATTCACCCCTCCACTTT
CDR3aa: CASSFGGSDNSPLHF

v_gene: TRBV10-3
d_gene: .
j_gene: TRBJ2-5
abundance: .
CDR3nt: TGTGCCATCAGCCCTCGCGCAGCGCGGGAAGAGACCCAGTACTTC
CDR3aa: CAISPRAAREETQYF

v_gene: TRBV20-1
d_gene: .
j_gene: TRBJ2-3
abundance: few
CDR3nt: TGCAGTGCTGAGGGAGTAGGCCAATTTCTCACAGATACGCAGTATTTT
CDR3aa: CSAEGVGQFLTDTQYF

v_gene: TRBV24-1
d_gene: .
j_gene: TRBJ2-3
abundance: .
CDR3nt: TGTGCCACCAGTGATTTTTACGCAGATACGCAGTATTTT
CDR3aa: CATSDFYADTQYF

v_gene: TRBV12-3/TRBV12-4
d_gene: TRBD2
j_gene: TRBJ2-2
abundance: few
CDR3nt: TGTGCCAGCAGTTCGCCTAGCGGGGGCCTCCTACGCACCGGGGAGCTGTTTTTT
CDR3aa: CASSSPSGGLLRTGELFF